Below, one T cell receptor beta chain is given with its context. The CDR3 runs 16 residues. V lost 7 bases to trimming and J lost 7 bases, with 22 bases between them. The germline gives CDR1 MNHEY, CDR2 SMNVEV (reference sequence). The data stem from a study of T cell clones after liver transplantation. The repertoire was sequenced with immunoSEQ multiplex PCR; TCRdb's copy has only in-frame clones and lacks some. This table has approximately 72,000 clones, roughly nine tenths appearing once. This sequence originates from a human donor who received a liver transplant. The V gene is TRBV27, the J gene TRBJ2-2, with D perhaps given as TRBD1 or TRBD2 (6 bases each). The input for sequencing was CD4+ T cells from blood, taken before liver transplant. The DNA for the CDR3 is TGTGCCAGCACCACCGTGGGGGGACAAGCGGGCGGGGAGCTGTTTTTT. It is translated as CASTTVGGQAGGELFF.